This T cell receptor beta chain appears in the sequencing data of a study of multiple sclerosis patients with progressive multifocal leukoencephalopathy. Indicated time point: before natalizumab initiation. In the case of this clone: Its specificity is not known.

Study-wide points: The findings' link to JC virus versus immunocompromise remained uncertain.

Unmatched junction bases numbered 7, after V lost 2 bases and J lost 5 bases. Germline lookup yields CDR1 MGHDK and CDR2 SYGVNS. The CDR3 has 16 residues. The protocol was immunoSEQ multiplex PCR, while the TCRdb copy is restricted to in-frame clones and leaves out a portion. Among 25,000 to 35,000 clones listed, 89% were seen once. The J gene is TRBJ1-1, the V gene TRBV25-1; 11 bases are shared with TRBD1. This sequence originates from a human donor with multiple sclerosis. Sequenced sample: PBMCs. CDR3 protein: CASSERGTGGDTEAFF. In DNA, the CDR3 is TGTGCCAGCAGTGAACGAGGGACAGGGGGGGATACTGAAGCTTTCTTT.